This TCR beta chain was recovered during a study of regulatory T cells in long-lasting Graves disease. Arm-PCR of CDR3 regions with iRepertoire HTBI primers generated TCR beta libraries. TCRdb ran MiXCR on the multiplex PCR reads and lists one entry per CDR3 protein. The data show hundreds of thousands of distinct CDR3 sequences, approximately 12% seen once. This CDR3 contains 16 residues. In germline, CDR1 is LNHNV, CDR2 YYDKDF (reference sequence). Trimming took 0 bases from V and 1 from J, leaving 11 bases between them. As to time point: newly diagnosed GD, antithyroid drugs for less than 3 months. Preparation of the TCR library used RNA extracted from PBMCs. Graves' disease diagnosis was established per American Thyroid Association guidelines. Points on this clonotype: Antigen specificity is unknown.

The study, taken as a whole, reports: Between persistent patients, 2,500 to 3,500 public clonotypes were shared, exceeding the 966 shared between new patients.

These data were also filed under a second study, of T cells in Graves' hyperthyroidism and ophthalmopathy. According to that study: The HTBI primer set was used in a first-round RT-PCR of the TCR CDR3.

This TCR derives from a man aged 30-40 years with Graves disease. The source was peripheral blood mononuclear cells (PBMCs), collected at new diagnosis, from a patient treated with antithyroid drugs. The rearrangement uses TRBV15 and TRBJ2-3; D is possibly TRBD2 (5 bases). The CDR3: CATSRDLGDRTDTQYF. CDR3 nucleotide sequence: TGTGCCACCAGCAGAGACCTCGGGGATCGCACAGATACGCAGTATTTT.